One sample yielded the 7 T cell receptor beta chains listed below, sequenced in a study of T cell responses to AZD1222 COVID-19 vaccine. Profiled with immunoSEQ multiplex PCR; TCRdb holds only in-frame clones, not every one. The sample shows 150,000 or so clones, under 90% of them seen only once. Sample: peripheral blood, taken on day 0 of AZD1222 vaccination. The receptors stem from an adult in good health.

The chain links TRBV9 to TRBJ2-7; possible D gene TRBD2, 7 bases. This CDR3 comprises 15 residues. The V gene lost 0 bases and the J gene lost 2 bases, with 12 bases spanning the gap. The germline CDR1 and CDR2 sequences are SGDLS and YYNGEE. The CDR3, as DNA: TGTGCCAGCAGCGTAGGCCGGGGGGACACCTACGAGCAGTACTTC. It specifies CASSVGRGDTYEQYF.

The rearrangement links TRBV6-6 to TRBJ2-7; TRBD1 might be the D (5 bases). CDR1 MNHNY and CDR2 SVGAGI come from the germline V gene (reference sequence). The V end was cut by 5 bases, the J end by 0 bases, with 14 bases between. This CDR3 is built from 15 residues. As DNA, the CDR3 is TGTGCCAGCAGTACCTTGGGGCCTTCCTCCTACGAGCAGTACTTC. This encodes CASSTLGPSSYEQYF.

V gene TRBV19 combines with J gene TRBJ2-7; D possibly corresponds to TRBD1 (6 bases). The CDR3 extends over 13 amino acids. V lost 6 bases, J lost 0 bases, and 9 bases lay in between. Germline V gives CDR1 LNHDA, CDR2 SQIVND (reference sequence). CDR3: CASSRGISYEQYF. In nucleotides, the CDR3 is TGTGCCAGTAGCAGGGGCATCTCCTACGAGCAGTACTTC.

In its sample, this clone was seen once. The rearrangement joins TRBV13 to TRBJ1-1; 7 bases fit TRBD1. V lost 5 bases to trimming and J lost 2 bases; unmatched junction nucleotides: 11. The germline CDR1 and CDR2 sequences are PRHDT and FYEKMQ (reference sequence). This CDR3 is 16 amino acids long. This CDR3 reads CASSPSGQEKNTEAFF. The CDR3, as DNA: TGTGCCAGCAGCCCCTCAGGACAGGAAAAAAACACTGAAGCTTTCTTT.

The chain is built from TRBV4-1 and TRBJ2-7; D gene unclear. Trimming shortened V by 0 bases and J by 2 bases, and 11 bases separated the two germline ends. The germline V gene encodes CDR1 MGHRA and CDR2 YSYEKL. This CDR3 is 15 amino acids long. CDR3 DNA sequence: TGCGCCAGCAGCCAAGATCGAGCATACCCCTACGAGCAGTACTTC. It codes for CASSQDRAYPYEQYF.

This chain connects TRBV9 to TRBJ2-2; 7 bases line up with TRBD1. Germline CDR1 SGDLS, CDR2 YYNGEE. The length of the CDR3 is 15 residues. With 3 bases clipped from V and 7 bases from J, the junction kept 9 bases outside the gene matches. CDR3 nucleotides: TGTGCCAGCAGCGAGACAGGGTCCCCTAACGGGGAGCTGTTTTTT. It encodes CASSETGSPNGELFF.

The V gene is TRBV24-1, the J gene TRBJ2-3; TRBD2 aligns across 16 bases. Germline CDR1 KGHDR, CDR2 SFDVKD. J gave up 2 bases and V 2 bases, and 6 bases lay outside the gene matches. The CDR3 is made up of 19 amino acids. CDR3 protein: CATSDSGTSGGAVTDTQYF. The CDR3 DNA sequence: TGTGCCACCAGTGATTCAGGGACTAGCGGGGGGGCCGTCACAGATACGCAGTATTTT.